Each of the 2 T cell receptor beta chains below was sequenced from the same sample in a study of blood T cell repertoires in COVID-19. Using immunoSEQ multiplex PCR, the repertoire was profiled, and TCRdb retains in-frame clones only, with some absent. The sample yields about 40,000 clones, around 87% seen once. Material: peripheral blood. These receptor sequences come from a man aged 45-65 years in a cohort sampled during active COVID-19.

J is TRBJ1-2 and V is TRBV11-1; 8 bases map to TRBD1. Trimming removed 3 bases from V and 7 bases from J; junction bases left unmatched: 4. The CDR3 length is 13 residues. CDR1 is SGHAT and CDR2 is FQDESV in the germline V gene (reference sequence). The CDR3 region is CASSFRDRSGYTF. Here the CDR3 DNA reads TGTGCCAGCAGCTTCCGGGACAGGTCTGGCTACACCTTC.

In this sample, this clone is medium-sized. V usage is TRBV7-8 and J usage is TRBJ1-2; D is possibly TRBD1 (5 bases). CDR1 is SGHVS, CDR2 FQNEAQ, per germline. The germline V and J ends were trimmed by 3 bases and 8 bases, with 16 bases remaining between them. This CDR3 spans 14 amino acids. CDR3 sequence reads: CASSLGGPGGGYTF. In nucleotides, the CDR3 is TGTGCCAGCAGCTTGGGGGGACCCGGAGGGGGCTACACCTTC.